The 7 T cell receptor beta chains below come from one sample, sequenced in a study of blood T cell repertoires in COVID-19. The repertoire was sequenced with immunoSEQ multiplex PCR; TCRdb's copy has only in-frame clones and lacks some. The data hold approximately 150,000 clones, with about four fifths observed a single time. Sequenced sample: peripheral blood. These receptors all stem from a woman aged 70 to 79 with acute or convalescent COVID-19.

This clone came up once. This chain joins TRBV28 and TRBJ2-7; 10 bases fit TRBD1. Unmatched junction bases numbered 9, after V lost 2 bases and J lost 2 bases. The CDR3 runs 17 residues. Germline V CDR1 and CDR2: MDHEN, SYDVKM. The chain's CDR3 is CASSLRGDRGPTYEQYF. CDR3 sequence (DNA): TGTGCCAGCAGTTTACGAGGGGACAGGGGCCCCACCTACGAGCAGTACTTC.

The chain uses TRBV9 and TRBJ1-2; 7 positions match TRBD1. The CDR3 consists of 17 residues. Trimming removed 0 bases from V and 8 bases from J; junction bases left unmatched: 16. The germline V gene encodes CDR1 SGDLS and CDR2 YYNGEE. As DNA, the CDR3 is TGTGCCAGCAGCGTAGGGACAGGCACCTCCTCGACGGGGGGCTACACCTTC. Encoded protein: CASSVGTGTSSTGGYTF.

With respect to this clone: At the DNA level, this CDR3 is encoded by other sequences in the same sample as well. V gene TRBV19 combines with J gene TRBJ2-5; D ambiguous. The V and J ends lost 1 base and 3 bases respectively, with 6 bases between them. This CDR3 has 13 amino acids. Germline CDR1 is LNHDA and CDR2 is SQIVND (reference sequence). Here the CDR3 DNA reads TGTGCCAGTAGTATAGGGCAGGAAGAGACCCAGTACTTC. Translated, it gives CASSIGQEETQYF.

The chain employs TRBV9 and TRBJ2-7; tentative D call: TRBD1 (6 bases). Between the trimmed V and J ends, which lost 3 bases and 6 bases, there was a span of 16 bases. CDR1 is SGDLS, CDR2 YYNGEE, per germline. This CDR3 is built from 14 residues. Written as DNA, the CDR3 is TGTGCCAGCAGCGGGCGATTGGACAGAGGCGAGCAGTACTTC. This gives the protein CASSGRLDRGEQYF. The entire variable domain, with the rest obtained from reference TRBV9 and TRBJ2-7, is as follows: DSGVTQTPKHLITATGQRVTLRCSPRSGDLSVYWYQQSLDQGLQFLIQYYNGEERAKGNILERFSAQQFPDLHSELNLSSLELGDSALYFCASSGRLDRGEQYFGPGTRLTVT.

The V gene is TRBV5-6, the J gene TRBJ2-4; 10 bases align to TRBD1. V was clipped by 4 bases and J by 9 bases; unmatched bases: 7. The germline V gene encodes CDR1 SGHDT and CDR2 YYEEEE. This CDR3 has 14 amino acids. CDR3 coding DNA: TGTGCCAGCAGCCGTCGGGACAGGGGTGGCATTCAGTACTTC. Protein sequence: CASSRRDRGGIQYF.

This chain connects TRBV9 to TRBJ1-1, with TRBD1 identical over 9 bases. Germline V CDR1 and CDR2: SGDLS, YYNGEE. The CDR3 has 13 amino acids. With 4 bases clipped from V and 4 bases from J, the junction kept 2 bases outside the gene matches. In nucleotides, the CDR3 is TGTGCCAGCAGCAGACAGGGGGTCACTGAAGCTTTCTTT. Translating gives CASSRQGVTEAFF. The full variable domain, rest sourced from reference TRBV9 and TRBJ1-1, is DSGVTQTPKHLITATGQRVTLRCSPRSGDLSVYWYQQSLDQGLQFLIQYYNGEERAKGNILERFSAQQFPDLHSELNLSSLELGDSALYFCASSRQGVTEAFFGQGTRLTVV.

The rearrangement joins TRBV29-1 to TRBJ2-7; D ambiguous. Trimming took off 1 base at V and 7 bases at J, with 8 bases between the two ends. The CDR3 is made up of 11 amino acids. CDR1 is SQVTM, CDR2 ANQGSEA, per germline. CDR3: CSVEGPDEQYF. The CDR3 DNA is TGCAGCGTTGAAGGGCCAGATGAGCAGTACTTC.